The rows below give T cell receptor beta chains drawn from one sample of a study of T cells in Graves' hyperthyroidism and ophthalmopathy. Each CDR3 protein is one row after TCRdb ran MiXCR on the multiplex PCR reads. The repertoire consists of over 250,000 distinct CDR3 sequences, with about an eighth occurring once and the leading ten covering roughly 33%. The sequencing sample was made of blood. The receptor source for this set is a woman in her forties with Graves' ophthalmopathy. Both conserved end residues are part of each CDR3. D genes are given only for firm matches. Only part of the rows carry a size: once, few, many, or a class if the clone is expanded.

V	D	size	J	CDR3	DNA
TRBV3-1	TRBD1	-	TRBJ1-2	CAVTGGGVKGYTF	TGTGCCGTTACAGGGGGCGGAGTGAAAGGCTACACCTTC
TRBV5-1	TRBD2	many	TRBJ2-2	CASSLTPGLATGELFF	TGCGCCAGCAGCTTAACCCCGGGACTAGCCACCGGGGAGCTGTTTTTT
TRBV9	-	many	TRBJ2-2	CASTIAWGANTGELFF	TGTGCCAGCACCATTGCGTGGGGCGCGAACACCGGGGAGCTGTTTTTT
TRBV13	TRBD1	-	TRBJ1-2	CASRDGTDYYGYTF	TGTGCCAGCAGAGACGGGACAGACTACTATGGCTACACCTTC
TRBV14	-	few	TRBJ1-1	CASSIQGWGTEAFF	TGTGCCAGCAGCATACAGGGTTGGGGTACTGAAGCTTTCTTT
TRBV20-1	-	many	TRBJ2-3	CSADVLVGTDTQYF	TGCAGTGCCGACGTGCTAGTTGGCACAGATACGCAGTATTTT
TRBV2	TRBD2	many	TRBJ2-7	CASSGTSGNYEQYF	TGTGCCAGCAGTGGGACTAGCGGGAACTACGAGCAGTACTTC
TRBV6-5	-	many	TRBJ2-3	CASSYSARGMGDTQYF	TGTGCCAGCAGTTACTCGGCCCGCGGGATGGGGGATACGCAGTATTTT
TRBV11-3	TRBD2	many	TRBJ2-1	CASSPRGLATNNEQFF	TGTGCCAGCAGCCCCCGCGGACTAGCGACGAACAATGAGCAGTTCTTC
TRBV27	TRBD1	-	TRBJ1-6	CASRSGQRYNSPLHF	TGTGCCAGCAGATCGGGACAGCGATATAATTCACCCCTCCACTTT
TRBV27	-	few	TRBJ2-7	CASSLPDRREQYF	TGTGCCAGCAGTTTACCCGACAGGCGCGAGCAGTACTTC
TRBV12-3/TRBV12-4	-	many	TRBJ2-3	CASSLEPGSTDTQYF	TGTGCCAGCAGTTTAGAACCTGGGAGCACAGATACGCAGTATTTT
TRBV20-1	TRBD2	many	TRBJ2-5	CSAPTSGRLQETQYF	TGCAGTGCTCCGACTAGCGGGAGGTTACAAGAGACCCAGTACTTC
TRBV20-1	-	many	TRBJ1-2	CSAPGFGANYGYTF	TGCAGTGCCCCGGGCTTCGGAGCTAACTATGGCTACACCTTC
TRBV29-1	TRBD2	few	TRBJ2-3	CSVASGAPPDTQYF	TGCAGCGTTGCTAGCGGGGCGCCCCCGGATACGCAGTATTTT
TRBV4-2	TRBD1	few	TRBJ1-6	CASSQRTGLSPLHF	TGTGCCAGCAGCCAAAGGACAGGGCTTTCACCCCTCCACTTT
TRBV27	-	-	TRBJ1-5	CASSLFGDQPQQF	TGTGCCAGCAGTTTATTTGGGGATCAGCCCCAGCAGTTT
TRBV6-1	-	many	TRBJ1-5	CASKAADTVSNQPQHF	TGTGCCAGCAAGGCGGCAGACACTGTTAGCAATCAGCCCCAGCATTTT
TRBV20-1	TRBD1	many	TRBJ1-4	CSAPGQGQFGTNEKLFF	TGCAGTGCCCCAGGACAGGGGCAGTTCGGCACTAATGAAAAACTGTTTTTT
TRBV11-3	TRBD1	-	TRBJ2-3	CASSLEQGRRDTQYF	TGTGCCAGCAGCTTAGAACAGGGGAGACGGGATACGCAGTATTTT
TRBV2	-	-	TRBJ2-3	CASAGSRRVADTQYF	TGTGCCAGCGCTGGTAGCAGGAGAGTGGCAGATACGCAGTATTTT
TRBV28	-	few	TRBJ2-2	CASSFQGSTGELFF	TGTGCCAGCAGTTTCCAGGGTTCCACCGGGGAGCTGTTTTTT
TRBV27	-	many	TRBJ2-1	CASSLLGVNEQFF	TGTGCCAGCAGTTTATTAGGGGTCAATGAGCAGTTCTTC
TRBV20-1	-	many	TRBJ1-5	CSARDIRRSVMPQHF	TGCAGTGCTAGAGATATAAGGAGGAGCGTGATGCCCCAGCATTTT
TRBV4-1	TRBD1	few	TRBJ1-5	CASSQGQGGNQPQHF	TGCGCCAGCAGCCAGGGACAGGGAGGCAATCAGCCCCAGCATTTT
TRBV5-5	TRBD2	-	TRBJ2-1	CASSLSGRIAGGPGEQFF	TGTGCCAGCAGCTTGAGTGGGCGTATAGCGGGGGGGCCAGGTGAGCAGTTCTTC
TRBV7-9	TRBD2	-	TRBJ2-6	CASSRSSGSSGANVLTF	TGTGCCAGCAGCAGGTCTAGCGGGAGCTCTGGGGCCAACGTCCTGACTTTC
TRBV7-2	TRBD2	few	TRBJ2-1	CASSSSGGARTQFF	TGTGCCAGCAGCTCTAGCGGGGGGGCCCGGACGCAGTTCTTC
TRBV27	-	many	TRBJ1-6	CASSLRQISYNSPLHF	TGTGCCAGCAGTTTAAGGCAGATCTCCTATAATTCACCCCTCCACTTT